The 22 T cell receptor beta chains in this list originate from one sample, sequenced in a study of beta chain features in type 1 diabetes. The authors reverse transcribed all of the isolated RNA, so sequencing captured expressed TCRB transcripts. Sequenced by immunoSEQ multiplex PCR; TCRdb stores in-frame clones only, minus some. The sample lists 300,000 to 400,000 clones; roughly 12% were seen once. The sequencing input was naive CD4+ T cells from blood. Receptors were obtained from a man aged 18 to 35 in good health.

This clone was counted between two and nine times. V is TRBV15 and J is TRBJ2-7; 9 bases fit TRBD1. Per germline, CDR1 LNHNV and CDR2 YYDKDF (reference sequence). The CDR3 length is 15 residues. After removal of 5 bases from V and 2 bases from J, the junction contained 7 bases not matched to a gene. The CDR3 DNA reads TGTGCCACCAGCGAGGACAGGGGCCCCCCCTACGAGCAGTACTTC. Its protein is CATSEDRGPPYEQYF.

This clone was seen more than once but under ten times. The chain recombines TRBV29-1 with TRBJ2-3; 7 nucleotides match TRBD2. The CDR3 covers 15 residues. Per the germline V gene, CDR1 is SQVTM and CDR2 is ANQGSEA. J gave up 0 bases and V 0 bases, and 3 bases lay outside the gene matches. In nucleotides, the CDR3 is TGCAGCGTTGAAGAGGGGGGGGAGAGCACAGATACGCAGTATTTT. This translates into CSVEEGGESTDTQYF.

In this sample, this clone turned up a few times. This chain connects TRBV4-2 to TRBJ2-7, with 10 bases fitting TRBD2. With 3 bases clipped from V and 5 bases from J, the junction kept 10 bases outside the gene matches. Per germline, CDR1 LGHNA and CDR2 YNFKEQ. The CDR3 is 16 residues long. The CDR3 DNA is TGTGCCAGCAGCCATCCTATAGCGGGGGGAACGGACGAGCAGTACTTC. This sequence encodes CASSHPIAGGTDEQYF.

The chain's CDR3 is CASRRGKDSGNTIYF. As DNA, the CDR3 is TGTGCCAGCAGGCGCGGAAAAGACTCTGGAAACACCATATATTTT. V gene TRBV9 combines with J gene TRBJ1-3; D remains ambiguous. This CDR3 comprises 15 residues. The germline CDR1 and CDR2 sequences are SGDLS and YYNGEE. V lost 5 bases and J lost 0, with 12 bases in between.

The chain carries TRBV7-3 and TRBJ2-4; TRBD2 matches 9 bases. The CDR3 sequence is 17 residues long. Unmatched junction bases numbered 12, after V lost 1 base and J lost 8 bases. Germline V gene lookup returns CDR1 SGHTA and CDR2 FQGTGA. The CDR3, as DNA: TGTGCCAGCAGCTTAAGCAGCGGGGGGCCCCCCGGGGACATTCAGTACTTC. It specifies CASSLSSGGPPGDIQYF. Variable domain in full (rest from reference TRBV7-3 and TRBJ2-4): GAGVSQTPSNKVTEKGKYVELRCDPISGHTALYWYRQSLGQGPEFLIYFQGTGAADDSGLPNDRFFAVRPEGSVSTLKIQRTERGDSAVYLCASSLSSGGPPGDIQYFGAGTRLSVL.

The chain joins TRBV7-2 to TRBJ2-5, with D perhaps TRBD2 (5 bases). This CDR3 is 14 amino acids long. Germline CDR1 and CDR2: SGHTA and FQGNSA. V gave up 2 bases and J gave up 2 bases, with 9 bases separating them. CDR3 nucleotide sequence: TGTGCCAGCAGCTTACGGGGAGAACAAGAGACCCAGTACTTC. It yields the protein CASSLRGEQETQYF.

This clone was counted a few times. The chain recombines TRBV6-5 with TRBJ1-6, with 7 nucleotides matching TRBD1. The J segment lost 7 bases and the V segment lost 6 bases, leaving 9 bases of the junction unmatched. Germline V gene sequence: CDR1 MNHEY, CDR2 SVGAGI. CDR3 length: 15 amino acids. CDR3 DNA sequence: TGTGCCAGCAGCCGACTACAGGGGCCCAATTCACCCCTCCACTTT. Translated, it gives CASSRLQGPNSPLHF.

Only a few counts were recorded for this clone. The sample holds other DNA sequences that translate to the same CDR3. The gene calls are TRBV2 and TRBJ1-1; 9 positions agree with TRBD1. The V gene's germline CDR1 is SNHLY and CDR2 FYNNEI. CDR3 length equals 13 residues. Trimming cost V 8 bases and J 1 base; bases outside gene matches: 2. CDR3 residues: CASSGQGNTEAFF. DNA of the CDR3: TGTGCCAGCTCGGGACAGGGGAACACTGAAGCTTTCTTT.

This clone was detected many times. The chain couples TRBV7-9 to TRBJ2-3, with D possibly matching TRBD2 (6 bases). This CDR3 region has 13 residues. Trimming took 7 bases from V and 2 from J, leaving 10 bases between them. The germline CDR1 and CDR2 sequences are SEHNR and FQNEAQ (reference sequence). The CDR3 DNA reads TGTGCCAGCACGGCGGGGCTCACAGATACGCAGTATTTT. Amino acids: CASTAGLTDTQYF.

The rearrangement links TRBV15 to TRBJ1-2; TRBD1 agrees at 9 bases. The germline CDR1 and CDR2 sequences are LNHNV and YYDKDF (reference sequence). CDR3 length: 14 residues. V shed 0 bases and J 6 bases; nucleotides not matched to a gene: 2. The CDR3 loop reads CATSRDRTGDGYTF. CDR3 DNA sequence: TGTGCCACCAGCAGAGATCGGACAGGGGATGGCTACACCTTC.

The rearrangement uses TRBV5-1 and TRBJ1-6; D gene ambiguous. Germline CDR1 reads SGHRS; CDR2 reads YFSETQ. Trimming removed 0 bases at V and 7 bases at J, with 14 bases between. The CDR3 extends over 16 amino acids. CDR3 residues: CASSLAPADLNSPLHF. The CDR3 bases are TGCGCCAGCAGCTTGGCCCCGGCGGATCTCAATTCACCCCTCCACTTT. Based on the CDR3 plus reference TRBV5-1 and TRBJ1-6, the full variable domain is KAGVTQTPRYLIKTRGQQVTLSCSPISGHRSVSWYQQTPGQGLQFLFEYFSETQRNKGNFPGRFSGRQFSNSRSEMNVSTLELGDSALYLCASSLAPADLNSPLHFGNGTRLTVT.

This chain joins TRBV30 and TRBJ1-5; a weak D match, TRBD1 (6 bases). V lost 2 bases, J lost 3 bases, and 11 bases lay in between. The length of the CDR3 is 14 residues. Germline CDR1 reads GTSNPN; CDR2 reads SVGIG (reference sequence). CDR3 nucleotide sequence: TGTGCCTGGAGTTCAGGGGTTAACAATCAGCCCCAGCATTTT. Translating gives CAWSSGVNNQPQHF.

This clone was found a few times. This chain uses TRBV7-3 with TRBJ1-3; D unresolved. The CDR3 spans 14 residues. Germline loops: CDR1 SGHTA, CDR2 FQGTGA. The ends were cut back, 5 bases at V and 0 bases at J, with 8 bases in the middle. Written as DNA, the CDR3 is TGTGCCAGCAGCGAGGGTAACTCTGGAAACACCATATATTTT. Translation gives CASSEGNSGNTIYF.

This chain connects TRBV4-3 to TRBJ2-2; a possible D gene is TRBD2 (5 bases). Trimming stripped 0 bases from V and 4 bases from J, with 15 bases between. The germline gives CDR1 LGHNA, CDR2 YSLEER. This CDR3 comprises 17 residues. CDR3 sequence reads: CASSQDVAHRGTGELFF. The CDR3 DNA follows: TGCGCCAGCAGCCAAGATGTGGCCCACCGGGGCACCGGGGAGCTGTTTTTT.

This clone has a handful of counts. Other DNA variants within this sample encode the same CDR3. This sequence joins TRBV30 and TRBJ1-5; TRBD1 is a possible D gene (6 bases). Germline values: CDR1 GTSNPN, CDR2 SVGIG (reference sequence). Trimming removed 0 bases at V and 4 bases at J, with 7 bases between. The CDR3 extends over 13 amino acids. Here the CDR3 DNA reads TGTGCCTGGAGTGTAGGGGGAAATCAGCCCCAGCATTTT. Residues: CAWSVGGNQPQHF.

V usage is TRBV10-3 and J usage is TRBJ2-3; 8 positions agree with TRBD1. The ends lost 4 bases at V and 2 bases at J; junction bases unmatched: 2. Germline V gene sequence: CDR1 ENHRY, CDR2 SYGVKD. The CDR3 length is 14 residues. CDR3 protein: CAISGDRTTDTQYF. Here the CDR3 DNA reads TGTGCCATCAGTGGGGACAGGACCACAGATACGCAGTATTTT.

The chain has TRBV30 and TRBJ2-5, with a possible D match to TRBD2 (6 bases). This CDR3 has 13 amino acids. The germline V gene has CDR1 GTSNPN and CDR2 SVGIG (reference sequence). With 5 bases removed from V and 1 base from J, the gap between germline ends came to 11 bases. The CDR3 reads CAWAGTFQETQYF. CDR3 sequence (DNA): TGTGCCTGGGCCGGGACTTTCCAAGAGACCCAGTACTTC.

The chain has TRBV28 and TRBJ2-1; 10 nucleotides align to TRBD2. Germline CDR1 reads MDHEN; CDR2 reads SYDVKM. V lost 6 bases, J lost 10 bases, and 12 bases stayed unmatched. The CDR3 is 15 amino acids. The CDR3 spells CASSIQLAGTEEQFF. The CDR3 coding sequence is TGTGCCAGCAGCATACAACTAGCGGGGACGGAGGAGCAGTTCTTC.

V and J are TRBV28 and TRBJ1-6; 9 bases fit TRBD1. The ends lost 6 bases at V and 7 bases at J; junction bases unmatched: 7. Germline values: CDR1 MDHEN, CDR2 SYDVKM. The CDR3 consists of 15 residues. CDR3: CASSLGTGRNSPLHF. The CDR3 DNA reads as TGTGCCAGCAGCCTCGGGACAGGGCGCAATTCACCCCTCCACTTT.

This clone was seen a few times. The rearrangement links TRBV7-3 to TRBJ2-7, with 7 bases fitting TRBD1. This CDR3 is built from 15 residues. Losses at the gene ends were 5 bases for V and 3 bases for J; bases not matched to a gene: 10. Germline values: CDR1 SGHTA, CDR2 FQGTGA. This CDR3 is CASSQNPGQSYEQYF. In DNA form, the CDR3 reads TGTGCCAGCAGCCAGAACCCGGGACAGAGCTACGAGCAGTACTTC.

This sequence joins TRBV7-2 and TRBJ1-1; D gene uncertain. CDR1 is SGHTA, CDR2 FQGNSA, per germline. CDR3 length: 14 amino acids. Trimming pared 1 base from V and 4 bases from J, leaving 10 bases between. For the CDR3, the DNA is TGTGCCAGCAGCTTAGTGGTCGGTGGCACTGAAGCTTTCTTT. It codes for CASSLVVGGTEAFF.

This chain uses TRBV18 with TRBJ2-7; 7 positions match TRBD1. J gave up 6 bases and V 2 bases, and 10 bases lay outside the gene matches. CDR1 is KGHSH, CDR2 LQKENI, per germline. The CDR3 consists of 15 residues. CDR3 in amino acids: CASSPSGQIFSEQYF. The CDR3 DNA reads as TGTGCCAGCTCACCATCGGGACAGATCTTTAGCGAGCAGTACTTC.